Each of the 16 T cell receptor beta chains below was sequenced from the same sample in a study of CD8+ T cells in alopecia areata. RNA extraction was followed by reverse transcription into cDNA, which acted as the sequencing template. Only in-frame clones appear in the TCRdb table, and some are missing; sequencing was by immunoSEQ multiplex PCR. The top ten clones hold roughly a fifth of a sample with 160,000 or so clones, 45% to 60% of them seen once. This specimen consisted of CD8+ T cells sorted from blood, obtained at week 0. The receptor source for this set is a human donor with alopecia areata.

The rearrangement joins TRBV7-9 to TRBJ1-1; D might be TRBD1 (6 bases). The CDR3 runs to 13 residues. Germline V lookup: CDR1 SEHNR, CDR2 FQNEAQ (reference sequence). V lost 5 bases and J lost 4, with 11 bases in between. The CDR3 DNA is TGTGCCAGCAGCCGTATGGGGGCCACTGAAGCTTTCTTT. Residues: CASSRMGATEAFF.

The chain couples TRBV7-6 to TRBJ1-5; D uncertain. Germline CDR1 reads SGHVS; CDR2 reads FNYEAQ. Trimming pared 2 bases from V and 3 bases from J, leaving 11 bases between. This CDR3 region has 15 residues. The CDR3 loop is CASSLNPRNNQPQHF. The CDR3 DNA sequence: TGTGCCAGCAGCTTAAATCCGAGGAACAATCAGCCCCAGCATTTT. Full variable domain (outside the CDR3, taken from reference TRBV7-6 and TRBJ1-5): GAGVSQSPRYKVTKRGQDVALRCDPISGHVSLYWYRQALGQGPEFLTYFNYEAQQDKSGLPNDRFSAERPEGSISTLTIQRTEQRDSAMYRCASSLNPRNNQPQHFGDGTRLSIL.

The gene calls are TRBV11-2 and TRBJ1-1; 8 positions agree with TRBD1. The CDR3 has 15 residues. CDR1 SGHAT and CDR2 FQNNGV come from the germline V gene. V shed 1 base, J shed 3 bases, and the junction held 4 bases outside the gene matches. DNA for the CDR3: TGTGCCAGCAGCTTAGGAGGACAGGGCTACACTGAAGCTTTCTTT. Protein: CASSLGGQGYTEAFF.

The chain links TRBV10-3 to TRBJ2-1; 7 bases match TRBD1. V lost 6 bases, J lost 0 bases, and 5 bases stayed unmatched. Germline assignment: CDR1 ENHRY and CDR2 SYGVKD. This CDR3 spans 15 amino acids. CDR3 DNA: TGTGCCATCAGAGGACAGGCCCGCTCCTACAATGAGCAGTTCTTC. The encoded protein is CAIRGQARSYNEQFF.

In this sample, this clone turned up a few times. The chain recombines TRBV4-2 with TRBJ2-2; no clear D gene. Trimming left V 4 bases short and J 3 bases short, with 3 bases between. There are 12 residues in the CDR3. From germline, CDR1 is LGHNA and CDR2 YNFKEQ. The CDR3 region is CASSPYTGELFF. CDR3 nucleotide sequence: TGTGCCAGCAGCCCGTACACCGGGGAGCTGTTTTTT.

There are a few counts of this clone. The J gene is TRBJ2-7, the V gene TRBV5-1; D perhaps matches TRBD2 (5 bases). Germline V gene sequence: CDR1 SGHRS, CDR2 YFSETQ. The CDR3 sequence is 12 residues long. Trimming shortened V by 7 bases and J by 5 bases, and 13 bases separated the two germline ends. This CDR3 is CASRLLGDEQYF. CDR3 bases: TGCGCCAGCCGACTACTGGGAGACGAGCAGTACTTC.

CDR3 DNA: TGTGCCAGCAGTGAAGTAGGGTTCTATAATTCACCCCTCCACTTT. Encoded protein: CASSEVGFYNSPLHF. This rearrangement joins TRBV2 to TRBJ1-6; D uncertain. In germline, CDR1 is SNHLY, CDR2 FYNNEI. The CDR3 spans 15 residues. Trimming pared 1 base from V and 3 bases from J, leaving 7 bases between.

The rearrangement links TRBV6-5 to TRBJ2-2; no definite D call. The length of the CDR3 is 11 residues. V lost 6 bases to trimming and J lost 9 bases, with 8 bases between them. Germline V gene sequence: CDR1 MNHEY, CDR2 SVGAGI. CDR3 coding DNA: TGTGCCAGCAGGGCCGGAAGGGAGCTGTTTTTT. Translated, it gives CASRAGRELFF.

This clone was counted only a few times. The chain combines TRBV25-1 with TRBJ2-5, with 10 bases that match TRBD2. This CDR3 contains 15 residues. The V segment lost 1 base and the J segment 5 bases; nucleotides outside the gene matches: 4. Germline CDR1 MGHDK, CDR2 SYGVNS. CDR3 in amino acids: CASSESGTSVETQYF. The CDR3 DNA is TGTGCCAGCAGTGAATCCGGGACTAGCGTTGAGACCCAGTACTTC.

The CDR3, as DNA: TGCAGCGTTGAAGCCCGGGACAGGGTTTACACCGGGGAGCTGTTTTTT. Protein sequence: CSVEARDRVYTGELFF. The chain couples TRBV29-1 to TRBJ2-2; TRBD1 matches at 9 bases. The CDR3 length is 16 residues. The germline gives CDR1 SQVTM, CDR2 ANQGSEA. The V and J ends lost 1 base and 3 bases, in that order; junction bases with no gene match: 6.

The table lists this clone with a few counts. This chain's CDR3 is CASSLGGVYEQFF. In nucleotides, the CDR3 is TGTGCCAGCAGTTTAGGGGGCGTGTATGAGCAGTTCTTC. The V call is TRBV27, the J call TRBJ2-1; a possible D gene is TRBD1 (6 bases). V was pared by 2 bases and J by 8 bases, with 10 bases between. CDR3 size: 13 residues. The germline V gene encodes CDR1 MNHEY and CDR2 SMNVEV (reference sequence).

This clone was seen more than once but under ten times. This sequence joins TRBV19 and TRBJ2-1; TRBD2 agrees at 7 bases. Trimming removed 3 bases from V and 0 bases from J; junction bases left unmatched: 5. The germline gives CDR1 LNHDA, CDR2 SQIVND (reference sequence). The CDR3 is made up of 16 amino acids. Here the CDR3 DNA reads TGTGCCAGTAGTATTGCCCCGGGGGGCTCCTACAATGAGCAGTTCTTC. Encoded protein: CASSIAPGGSYNEQFF.

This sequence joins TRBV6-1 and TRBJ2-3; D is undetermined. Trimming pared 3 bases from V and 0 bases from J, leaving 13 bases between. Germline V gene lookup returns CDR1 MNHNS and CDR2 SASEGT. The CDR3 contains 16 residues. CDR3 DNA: TGTGCCAGCAGTGACCTCAAGTCTACTAGCACAGATACGCAGTATTTT. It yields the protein CASSDLKSTSTDTQYF.

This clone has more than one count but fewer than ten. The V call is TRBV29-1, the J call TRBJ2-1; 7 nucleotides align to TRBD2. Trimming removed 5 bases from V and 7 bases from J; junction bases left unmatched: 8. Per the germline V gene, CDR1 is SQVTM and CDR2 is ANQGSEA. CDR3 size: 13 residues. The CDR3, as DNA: TGCAGCGTTCAAGGCGGGGGACGGAATGAGCAGTTCTTC. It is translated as CSVQGGGRNEQFF.

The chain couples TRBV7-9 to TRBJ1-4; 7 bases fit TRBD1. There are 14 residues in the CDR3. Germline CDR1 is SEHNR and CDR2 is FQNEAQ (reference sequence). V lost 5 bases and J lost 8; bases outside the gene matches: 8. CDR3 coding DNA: TGTGCCAGCAGCGACAGCGGACAGGAAGAAAAACTGTTTTTT. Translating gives CASSDSGQEEKLFF.

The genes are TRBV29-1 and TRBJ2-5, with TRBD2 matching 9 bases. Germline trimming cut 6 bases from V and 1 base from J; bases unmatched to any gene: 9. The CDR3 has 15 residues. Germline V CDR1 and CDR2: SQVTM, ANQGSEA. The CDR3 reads CSVTGGGGVQETQYF. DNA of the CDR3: TGCAGCGTAACCGGTGGCGGGGGGGTCCAAGAGACCCAGTACTTC.